This T cell receptor (beta chain) is from a study of post-analysis software for immune sequencing data. Study-wide background: The patients showed relapsing-remitting, secondary progressive and progressive-relapsing multiple sclerosis courses. Broader study findings: A few TRBV segments occurring more often in patients than controls included TRBV5-6, TRBV5-1 and TRBV20-1.

Researchers reported that TCR beta cDNA libraries carried unique molecular identifiers. TCRdb recomputed calls from the PCR reads with MiXCR, one row per CDR3 protein. The profile shows 350,000 to 450,000 distinct CDR3 sequences, over 30% of them singletons. This CDR3 has 14 residues. The J segment lost 9 bases and the V segment lost 1 base, leaving 7 bases of the junction unmatched. Looked up from germline, CDR1 is SGHRS and CDR2 is YFSETQ. Regarding this clonotype: Its cognate antigen is unknown.

The receptor was derived from a girl aged 2-9 years with multiple sclerosis. The sequenced sample was blood. The V and J genes are TRBV5-1 and TRBJ2-1; 7 bases are a match to TRBD2. The CDR3 DNA is TGCGCCAGCAGCTTGCTGGCGGGAGTTGGTGAGCAGTTCTTC. Translating it yields CASSLLAGVGEQFF. Full variable domain (outside the CDR3, taken from reference TRBV5-1 and TRBJ2-1): KAGVTQTPRYLIKTRGQQVTLSCSPISGHRSVSWYQQTPGQGLQFLFEYFSETQRNKGNFPGRFSGRQFSNSRSEMNVSTLELGDSALYLCASSLLAGVGEQFFGPGTRLTVL.